A single TCR beta chain is shown here with its context. Its antigen is as yet unknown. This entry belongs to a study of PD-1 blockade in classical Hodgkin lymphoma. Overall study results and limits: Possible causes of repertoire differences, disease activity or prior therapy, remain undefined. Diminished baseline TCR diversity has been reported in newly diagnosed patients relative to healthy donors.

The assay was immunoSEQ multiplex PCR, and TCRdb's table has in-frame clones only and misses some. This sample yields 29,000 or so clones, of which roughly 90% are seen a single time; approximately 0.35% belongs to the top ten. Trimming cost V 6 bases and J 1 base, with 7 bases left between them. This CDR3 contains 13 residues. The V gene's germline CDR1 is SNHLY and CDR2 FYNNEI. Stated time point: newly diagnosed, previously untreated cHL patient sample. Starting with thawed PBMCs, CD4+ T cells were purified by magnetic negative selection. The authors compared against newly diagnosed, untreated classical Hodgkin lymphoma PBMCs.

The sequenced sample consisted of CD4+ T cells from blood. The origin of this receptor is a human donor with classical Hodgkin lymphoma. The chain is built from TRBV2 and TRBJ1-5; tentatively, D is TRBD1 (5 bases). Written as DNA, the CDR3 is TGTGCCAGCAGCGGACAAAGCAATCAGCCCCAGCATTTT. Protein sequence: CASSGQSNQPQHF.